The 17 T cell receptor beta chains given below trace back to one sample, sequenced in a study of shared clonotypes between healthy human individuals. Naive CD8 cells lacked CD45RO, underwent positive selection for CCR7 and left out terminally differentiated effector memory CD45RA+ cells. Clones were sequenced by immunoSEQ multiplex PCR, and TCRdb holds only the in-frame ones, with some missing. Among nearly 2 million clones listed, roughly 95% were seen once. The sequencing sample was made of naive CD8+ T cells sorted from blood. Receptors originate from a man aged 18 to 29 in good health.

Details on this clone: At the DNA level, this CDR3 is encoded by other sequences in the same sample as well. V gene TRBV19 combines with J gene TRBJ2-7; D call uncertain. CDR1 is LNHDA and CDR2 is SQIVND in the germline V gene (reference sequence). V was shortened by 0 bases and J by 0 bases, with 3 bases between the two germline ends. The CDR3 consists of 13 residues. The CDR3 coding sequence is TGTGCCAGTAGTATAGACTACTCCTACGAGCAGTACTTC. Its protein is CASSIDYSYEQYF.

The gene calls are TRBV7-9 and TRBJ1-4; D is undetermined. The V end was cut by 3 bases, the J end by 0 bases, with 11 bases between. CDR1 is SEHNR, CDR2 FQNEAQ, per germline (reference sequence). This CDR3 contains 16 residues. In DNA form, the CDR3 reads TGTGCCAGCAGCTTGATTATTGGCCCAACTAATGAAAAACTGTTTTTT. Translating gives CASSLIIGPTNEKLFF.

The gene calls are TRBV11-2 and TRBJ2-1; 10 bases map to TRBD2. This CDR3 spans 18 amino acids. Germline V lookup: CDR1 SGHAT, CDR2 FQNNGV. The V and J ends lost 6 bases and 4 bases, in that order; junction bases with no gene match: 15. CDR3 bases: TGTGCCAGCAGTTTTGCGGGGGGAACTAGCGGGATATACAATGAGCAGTTCTTC. Its translation is CASSFAGGTSGIYNEQFF.

The J gene is TRBJ2-1, the V gene TRBV7-9; 7 nucleotides agree with TRBD2. CDR1 and CDR2 (germline): SEHNR, FQNEAQ (reference sequence). This CDR3 contains 17 residues. After removal of 4 bases from V and 4 bases from J, the junction contained 13 bases not matched to a gene. CDR3 residues: CASSSSRASGLYNEQFF. CDR3 sequence (DNA): TGTGCCAGCAGCTCATCGCGGGCTAGCGGACTATACAATGAGCAGTTCTTC.

This chain joins TRBV6-4 and TRBJ2-7; 11 bases agree with TRBD2. The CDR3 sequence is 14 residues long. Germline CDR1 MRHNA, CDR2 SNTAGT. The V segment lost 10 bases and the J segment 2 bases; nucleotides outside the gene matches: 7. CDR3 sequence reads: CAKRGLAEPYEQYF. The CDR3, as DNA: TGTGCCAAGCGGGGACTAGCGGAACCCTACGAGCAGTACTTC.

The CDR3 coding sequence is TGTGCAAGTCGCTTAGTTAGTTGCGAGCAGTACTTC. Amino acids: CASRLVSCEQYF. The rearrangement uses TRBV12-2 and TRBJ2-7; the D call of TRBD2 is as the table states it, not checked on the DNA. TRBV12-2 is marked as a pseudogene. The length of the CDR3 is 12 residues.

The chain couples TRBV5-1 to TRBJ2-7; 8 positions match TRBD1. This CDR3 spans 15 amino acids. V lost 3 bases to trimming and J lost 5 bases; unmatched junction nucleotides: 10. The germline gives CDR1 SGHRS, CDR2 YFSETQ. DNA for the CDR3: TGCGCCAGCAGCTACCGGGCAGGGGGCATCGACGAGCAGTACTTC. This translates into CASSYRAGGIDEQYF.

The DNA for the CDR3 is TGCGCCAGCAGCTTGGGATCGAGCTTCTCCGAAAAACTGTTTTTT. Protein: CASSLGSSFSEKLFF. V usage is TRBV5-1 and J usage is TRBJ1-4; no firm D call. V shed 0 bases and J shed 8 bases, with 14 bases lying between them. Germline loops: CDR1 SGHRS, CDR2 YFSETQ. This CDR3 is built from 15 residues.

The J gene is TRBJ2-5, the V gene TRBV10-1; 7 nucleotides agree with TRBD1. V shed 3 bases and J 5 bases; nucleotides not matched to a gene: 6. The CDR3 spans 14 residues. The V gene's germline CDR1 is WNHNN and CDR2 SYGVQD (reference sequence). This CDR3 reads CASSDWDSPETQYF. CDR3 in DNA: TGCGCCAGCAGTGATTGGGACAGCCCGGAGACCCAGTACTTC.

The J gene is TRBJ2-5, the V gene TRBV27; the D is unclear. This CDR3 is 13 amino acids long. The germline V and J ends were trimmed by 1 base and 4 bases, with 7 bases remaining between them. Germline V gene sequence: CDR1 MNHEY, CDR2 SMNVEV (reference sequence). CDR3: CASSLFLIETQYF. CDR3 sequence (DNA): TGTGCCAGCAGTTTATTCTTAATAGAGACCCAGTACTTC.

The chain links TRBV6-5 to TRBJ2-7; no clear D gene. Germline CDR1 and CDR2: MNHEY and SVGAGI. The V end was cut by 2 bases, the J end by 0 bases, with 14 bases between. This CDR3 contains 16 residues. CDR3 sequence reads: CASSYPQVYSSYEQYF. CDR3 bases: TGTGCCAGCAGTTACCCACAAGTTTATTCCTCCTACGAGCAGTACTTC.

This rearrangement joins TRBV5-6 to TRBJ2-1; D call uncertain. This CDR3 has 14 amino acids. Germline V gene sequence: CDR1 SGHDT, CDR2 YYEEEE. The V end lost 1 base, the J end lost 3 bases, and 8 bases lay between the germline ends. The CDR3: CASSLMAYYNEQFF. In nucleotides, the CDR3 is TGTGCCAGCAGCTTGATGGCGTACTACAATGAGCAGTTCTTC. The variable domain in full, with the rest retrieved from reference TRBV5-6 and TRBJ2-1, is DAGVTQSPTHLIKTRGQQVTLRCSPKSGHDTVSWYQQALGQGPQFIFQYYEEEERQRGNFPDRFSGHQFPNYSSELNVNALLLGDSALYLCASSLMAYYNEQFFGPGTRLTVL.

Comment on this clone: At the DNA level, this CDR3 is encoded by other sequences in the same sample as well. The V gene is TRBV4-1, the J gene TRBJ1-4, with a tentative D call TRBD1 (6 bases). The CDR3 runs to 14 residues. The V end lost 2 bases, the J end lost 8 bases, and 12 bases lay between the germline ends. The germline gives CDR1 MGHRA, CDR2 YSYEKL. The CDR3 region is CASSQRGGREKLFF. The CDR3 DNA is TGCGCCAGCAGCCAAAGGGGGGGCCGGGAAAAACTGTTTTTT.

The rearrangement uses TRBV27 and TRBJ2-5; D is unclear. CDR3 length: 13 residues. Germline lookup yields CDR1 MNHEY and CDR2 SMNVEV (reference sequence). Trimming took 4 bases from V and 2 from J, leaving 8 bases between them. DNA of the CDR3: TGTGCCAGCAGTTCCTGGTCGCAAGAGACCCAGTACTTC. Protein product: CASSSWSQETQYF.

The chain links TRBV25-1 to TRBJ2-7; 8 bases agree with TRBD2. Germline CDR1 reads MGHDK; CDR2 reads SYGVNS. V lost 3 bases to trimming and J lost 3 bases; unmatched junction nucleotides: 7. The CDR3 consists of 15 residues. CDR3 bases: TGTGCCAGCAGTGAGCCGGGGGGACTAGACTACGAGCAGTACTTC. This codes for CASSEPGGLDYEQYF.

This clone has only one observation. V gene TRBV6-5 combines with J gene TRBJ2-1, with 11 positions matching TRBD2. Germline-derived CDR1 and CDR2 are MNHEY and SVGAGI. CDR3 length: 15 residues. Unmatched junction bases numbered 5, after V lost 4 bases and J lost 6 bases. The CDR3 DNA follows: TGTGCCAGCAGTTTTCTAGCGGGAGGTACCAATGAGCAGTTCTTC. Protein sequence: CASSFLAGGTNEQFF.

This chain links TRBV4-1 with TRBJ1-2; D gene unclear. V lost 2 bases, J lost 4 bases, and 14 bases lay in between. There are 15 residues in the CDR3. The germline V gene has CDR1 MGHRA and CDR2 YSYEKL. The chain's CDR3 is CASSQHRERGYGYTF. The CDR3 nucleotides are TGCGCCAGCAGCCAACATAGGGAGCGGGGCTATGGCTACACCTTC.